The 30 T cell receptor beta chains below come from one sample, sequenced in a study of HIV-infected patients and healthy controls. All unsorted peripheral T cells were captured because whole blood was used without fractionation. Reverse transcription used around 500 ng RNA and constant-region primers for alpha and beta. Alpha and beta chain libraries were made separately by chain-specific third strand synthesis with multiplexing indices. TCRdb analysed the 5' RACE reads with MiXCR anew, one entry per CDR3 protein. The data hold 9,000 to 15,000 distinct CDR3 sequences, with 5% to 5.5% observed a single time. Sample: blood. These receptors originate from an adult in good health.

In its sample, this clonotype is medium-sized. The V gene is TRBV5-5, the J gene TRBJ1-1; no clear D. Germline CDR1 SGHKS, CDR2 YYEKEE (reference sequence). Trimming shortened V by 0 bases and J by 5 bases, and 8 bases separated the two germline ends. This CDR3 spans 13 amino acids. The DNA of the CDR3 is TGTGCCAGCAGCTTGGGGGTGTGGACTGAAGCTTTCTTT. This encodes CASSLGVWTEAFF.

The V call is TRBV29-1, the J call TRBJ2-7; D might be TRBD1 (6 bases). CDR3 size: 13 residues. CDR1 is SQVTM and CDR2 is ANQGSEA in the germline V gene. The V end lost 4 bases, the J end lost 5 bases, and 15 bases lay between the germline ends. Written as DNA, the CDR3 is TGCAGCGTTGCCGGGACAACGATCCACGAGCAGTACTTC. Protein sequence: CSVAGTTIHEQYF.

This clonotype is judged medium-sized. The rearrangement uses TRBV12-3 or TRBV12-4 and TRBJ1-2, with a possible D match to TRBD1 (6 bases). The CDR3 has 14 amino acids. The V gene lost 0 bases and the J gene lost 8 bases, with 13 bases spanning the gap. The CDR3: CASSLAGRGWGYTF. CDR3 nucleotide sequence: TGTGCCAGCAGTTTAGCGGGCAGGGGCTGGGGCTACACCTTC.

This clonotype was seen at least ten times. This sequence joins TRBV5-4 and TRBJ2-1, with D possibly TRBD2 on 5 matching bases. The CDR3 has 13 residues. Germline loops: CDR1 SGHNT, CDR2 YYREEE (reference sequence). Trimming pared 2 bases from V and 9 bases from J, leaving 12 bases between. The CDR3: CASSFIGITEQFF. In DNA, the CDR3 is TGTGCCAGCAGCTTTATCGGGATCACTGAGCAGTTCTTC.

This clonotype is labeled medium-sized. The chain couples TRBV20-1 to TRBJ1-4, with D unresolved. CDR3 length: 12 residues. CDR1 and CDR2 from the germline V gene are DFQATT and SNEGSKA (reference sequence). V was shortened by 2 bases and J by 7 bases, with 8 bases between the two germline ends. The CDR3 sequence: CSARHDGEKLFF. CDR3 sequence (DNA): TGCAGTGCTAGACATGACGGTGAAAAACTGTTTTTT.

By sample fraction, this clonotype is medium-sized. This chain uses TRBV5-6 with TRBJ2-1; no firm D call. Looked up from germline, CDR1 is SGHDT and CDR2 is YYEEEE. This CDR3 contains 14 residues. V dropped 1 base and J dropped 0 bases, with 5 bases sitting between them. Written as DNA, the CDR3 is TGTGCCAGCAGCTTGACTATCTCCTACAATGAGCAGTTCTTC. Its protein is CASSLTISYNEQFF. Looking up the rest from reference TRBV5-6 and TRBJ2-1 gives the full variable domain: DAGVTQSPTHLIKTRGQQVTLRCSPKSGHDTVSWYQQALGQGPQFIFQYYEEEERQRGNFPDRFSGHQFPNYSSELNVNALLLGDSALYLCASSLTISYNEQFFGPGTRLTVL.

By proportion, this clonotype is medium-sized (0.01 to 0.1%). The rearrangement uses TRBV6-5 and TRBJ2-3; weak D call: TRBD1 (6 bases). V lost 0 bases, J lost 2 bases, and 6 bases lay in between. The germline gives CDR1 MNHEY, CDR2 SVGAGI. The CDR3 has 14 amino acids. DNA for the CDR3: TGTGCCAGCAGTTACTCGGGGGCCACAGATACGCAGTATTTT. Its translation: CASSYSGATDTQYF.

This clonotype is deemed medium-sized (0.01 to 0.1%). The gene calls are TRBV20-1 and TRBJ2-5; possibly TRBD2 for D (5 bases). The CDR3 is 13 residues long. Trimming took 5 bases from V and 2 from J, leaving 12 bases between them. CDR1 and CDR2 from the germline V gene are DFQATT and SNEGSKA (reference sequence). As DNA, the CDR3 is TGCAGTGCTGTCGTCCGGACTCAAGAGACCCAGTACTTC. This translates into CSAVVRTQETQYF.

In its sample, this clonotype ranks as medium-sized. This chain uses TRBV2 with TRBJ2-4; D is undetermined. The CDR3 extends over 14 amino acids. CDR1 and CDR2 (germline): SNHLY, FYNNEI. The V gene lost 7 bases and the J gene lost 0 bases, with 10 bases spanning the gap. For the CDR3, the DNA is TGTGCCAGCATATATGAGCTAGCCAAAAACATTCAGTACTTC. This translates into CASIYELAKNIQYF.

Ten or more counts support this clonotype. The gene calls are TRBV6-5 and TRBJ2-6; D gene unclear. This CDR3 spans 13 amino acids. Germline V gene data show CDR1 as MNHEY and CDR2 as SVGAGI. V was shortened by 6 bases and J by 2 bases, with 5 bases between the two germline ends. The CDR3 is CASRPTGANVLTF. The CDR3 bases are TGTGCCAGCAGACCCACTGGGGCCAACGTCCTGACTTTC.

Judged by abundance, this clonotype is medium-sized. V gene TRBV4-2 combines with J gene TRBJ2-2; 7 nucleotides align to TRBD1. The junction had 2 bases not matched to a gene; V was cut back by 0 bases and J by 7 bases. The CDR3 has 14 residues. Germline-derived CDR1 and CDR2 are LGHNA and YNFKEQ. The CDR3 loop is CASSQEPGGGELFF. DNA for the CDR3: TGTGCCAGCAGCCAAGAACCAGGGGGCGGGGAGCTGTTTTTT.

This clonotype ranks as medium-sized. The CDR3 DNA reads as TGCAGCGTTCCCCGACAGGGGGACTACAATGAGCAGTTCTTC. Residues: CSVPRQGDYNEQFF. The V gene is TRBV29-1, the J gene TRBJ2-1, with 9 bases aligning to TRBD1. Losses at the gene ends were 5 bases for V and 3 bases for J; bases not matched to a gene: 5. Germline V gene sequence: CDR1 SQVTM, CDR2 ANQGSEA. This CDR3 is 14 amino acids long.

This clonotype has ten or more counts. The V and J genes are TRBV19 and TRBJ2-7, with D tentatively TRBD2 (6 bases). The CDR3 is 14 amino acids. CDR1 and CDR2 from the germline V gene are LNHDA and SQIVND (reference sequence). V was cut by 5 bases and J by 2 bases, with 13 bases left in between. CDR3 nucleotides: TGTGCCAGTAGTTCACTACTAGCCCCCTACGAGCAGTACTTC. Residues: CASSSLLAPYEQYF.

By frequency in the sample, this clonotype is medium-sized. This chain connects TRBV6-6 to TRBJ2-1; the D call may be TRBD1 or TRBD2 (6 bases each). The germline V gene encodes CDR1 MNHNY and CDR2 SVGAGI (reference sequence). Trimming removed 2 bases from V and 2 bases from J, with 10 bases in between. The CDR3 totals 15 residues. DNA of the CDR3: TGTGCCAGCAGTTACGAGGGGGGCCCCTACAATGAGCAGTTCTTC. The encoded protein is CASSYEGGPYNEQFF.

In this sample, this clonotype is medium-sized. The chain carries TRBV4-2 and TRBJ1-6; the D is unclear. The CDR3 loop spans 13 amino acids. V dropped 0 bases and J dropped 8 bases, with 5 bases sitting between them. Germline loops: CDR1 LGHNA, CDR2 YNFKEQ. The CDR3 DNA reads as TGTGCCAGCAGCCAAGATATTGATTCACCCCTCCACTTT. Translating it yields CASSQDIDSPLHF.

This clonotype was seen ten or more times. The rearrangement links TRBV20-1 to TRBJ1-3, with D hard to call. V lost 6 bases to trimming and J lost 3 bases, with 6 bases between them. CDR1 is DFQATT and CDR2 is SNEGSKA in the germline V gene (reference sequence). The CDR3 covers 11 residues. Here the CDR3 DNA reads TGCAGTGCCAGGCATGGAAACACCATATATTTT. It yields the protein CSARHGNTIYF.

This clonotype was observed at least ten times. The chain combines TRBV19 with TRBJ2-5; perhaps TRBD2 as D (5 bases). The germline V gene encodes CDR1 LNHDA and CDR2 SQIVND (reference sequence). The CDR3 is 14 residues long. V lost 3 bases and J 5 bases, leaving 13 bases between the germline ends. DNA of the CDR3: TGTGCCAGTAGTATCTCAGCCCGAGGGGAGACCCAGTACTTC. Translated: CASSISARGETQYF.

This clonotype is deemed medium-sized. The genes are TRBV29-1 and TRBJ1-2; D gene ambiguous. There are 12 residues in the CDR3. The V and J ends lost 6 bases and 0 bases respectively, with 8 bases between them. Germline V gene data show CDR1 as SQVTM and CDR2 as ANQGSEA. CDR3 sequence: CSVGHPNYGYTF. The CDR3 DNA is TGCAGCGTCGGGCACCCTAACTATGGCTACACCTTC.

This clonotype is judged medium-sized. This rearrangement joins TRBV20-1 to TRBJ2-5; 9 nucleotides match TRBD2. From germline, CDR1 is DFQATT and CDR2 SNEGSKA (reference sequence). V trimming: 2 bases; J trimming: 2 bases; junction bases outside the gene matches: 6. The CDR3 sequence is 15 residues long. CDR3 in amino acids: CSARTGTSRQETQYF. CDR3 nucleotides: TGCAGTGCTAGAACCGGGACTAGCCGACAAGAGACCCAGTACTTC.

This clonotype was observed at least ten times. The V and J genes are TRBV2 and TRBJ2-5; TRBD2 aligns across 9 bases. Germline loops: CDR1 SNHLY, CDR2 FYNNEI. The CDR3 totals 15 residues. The trim removed 2 bases at V and 5 bases at J, leaving 6 bases unmatched. CDR3 in DNA: TGTGCCAGCAGTGAACTAGCGGGGCAGTGGGAGACCCAGTACTTC. Protein: CASSELAGQWETQYF. Looking up the rest from reference TRBV2 and TRBJ2-5 gives the full variable domain: EPEVTQTPSHQVTQMGQEVILRCVPISNHLYFYWYRQILGQKVEFLVSFYNNEISEKSEIFDDQFSVERPDGSNFTLKIRSTKLEDSAMYFCASSELAGQWETQYFGPGTRLLVL.

This clonotype was detected ten times or more. This chain joins TRBV6-2 or TRBV6-3 and TRBJ1-1, with TRBD1 as a possible D gene (5 bases). Per germline, CDR1 MNHEY and CDR2 SVGEGT. The CDR3 totals 13 residues. The V end lost 2 bases, the J end lost 1 base, and 5 bases lay between the germline ends. CDR3: CASSYRGNTEAFF. CDR3 coding DNA: TGTGCCAGCAGTTACAGGGGGAACACTGAAGCTTTCTTT.

The rearrangement links TRBV7-6 to TRBJ1-5; 7 bases agree with TRBD1. Trimming at V came to 1 base and at J to 4 bases, leaving 4 bases not matched to a gene. From germline, CDR1 is SGHVS and CDR2 FNYEAQ. The CDR3 loop spans 15 amino acids. The chain's CDR3 is CASSLGATGNQPQHF. For the CDR3, the DNA is TGTGCCAGCAGCTTAGGAGCGACAGGGAATCAGCCCCAGCATTTT.

The chain combines TRBV27 with TRBJ2-5; D is undetermined. Germline-derived CDR1 and CDR2 are MNHEY and SMNVEV (reference sequence). The V and J ends lost 5 bases and 0 bases respectively, with 7 bases between them. The CDR3 has 13 residues. CDR3 loop: CASSGRNQETQYF. DNA of the CDR3: TGTGCCAGCAGTGGCAGAAACCAAGAGACCCAGTACTTC.

By sample fraction, this clonotype is medium-sized. V and J are TRBV27 and TRBJ2-5; maybe TRBD2 (5 bases). The V gene's germline CDR1 is MNHEY and CDR2 SMNVEV (reference sequence). V dropped 5 bases and J dropped 7 bases, with 14 bases sitting between them. The CDR3 is 13 amino acids. The DNA for the CDR3 is TGTGCCAGCAGTCCGGTATTCGGAGGGACCCAGTACTTC. Translation gives CASSPVFGGTQYF.

This clonotype was seen repeatedly, ten times or more. The chain links TRBV27 to TRBJ1-2, with 7 bases that match TRBD1. CDR1 is MNHEY and CDR2 is SMNVEV in the germline V gene (reference sequence). This CDR3 is built from 15 residues. Losses at the gene ends were 5 bases for V and 2 bases for J; bases not matched to a gene: 8. This chain's CDR3 is CASSVRGFLNYGYTF. Here the CDR3 DNA reads TGTGCCAGCAGTGTCAGGGGGTTTCTAAACTATGGCTACACCTTC.

This clonotype was seen at least ten times. The rearrangement joins TRBV12-3 or TRBV12-4 to TRBJ2-2; D might be TRBD2 (5 bases). Trimming removed 2 bases at V and 1 base at J, with 8 bases between. The CDR3 totals 15 residues. The CDR3 protein is CASSLTSENTGELFF. Written as DNA, the CDR3 is TGTGCCAGCAGTTTAACTAGTGAGAACACCGGGGAGCTGTTTTTT.

Sample share makes this clonotype medium-sized. The rearrangement uses TRBV3-1 and TRBJ1-3; D is possibly TRBD1 (6 bases). The CDR3 sequence is 16 residues long. Deletions cut 0 bases from V and 4 bases from J, with 13 bases between. Per the germline V gene, CDR1 is LGHDT and CDR2 is YNNKEL (reference sequence). CDR3 sequence (DNA): TGTGCCAGCAGCCAAGAGTTTAGGGGGATAGGAAACACCATATATTTT. Protein product: CASSQEFRGIGNTIYF.

In this sample, this clonotype turned up many times. The CDR3 bases are TGTGCCTGTTCTCGGGGTAACACTGAAGCTTTCTTT. Amino acids: CACSRGNTEAFF. The chain has TRBV30 and TRBJ1-1; no definite D call. The CDR3 extends over 12 amino acids. V lost 6 bases and J 2 bases, leaving 10 bases between the germline ends. The V gene's germline CDR1 is GTSNPN and CDR2 SVGIG (reference sequence).

This clonotype is judged medium-sized. The rearrangement joins TRBV3-1 to TRBJ2-7; D gene uncertain. Trimming took off 1 base at V and 4 bases at J, with 5 bases between the two ends. CDR3 size: 12 residues. In germline, CDR1 is LGHDT, CDR2 YNNKEL (reference sequence). The CDR3 protein is CASSQGRYEQYF. The CDR3 coding sequence is TGTGCCAGCAGCCAAGGACGGTACGAGCAGTACTTC.

The chain combines TRBV14 with TRBJ2-2; D is possibly TRBD2 (6 bases). Germline CDR1 reads SGHDN; CDR2 reads FVKESK. The V and J ends lost 1 base and 6 bases respectively, with 9 bases between them. This CDR3 is built from 14 residues. The CDR3 loop is CASSQAGLPGELFF. CDR3 coding DNA: TGTGCCAGCAGCCAAGCGGGACTCCCCGGGGAGCTGTTTTTT.